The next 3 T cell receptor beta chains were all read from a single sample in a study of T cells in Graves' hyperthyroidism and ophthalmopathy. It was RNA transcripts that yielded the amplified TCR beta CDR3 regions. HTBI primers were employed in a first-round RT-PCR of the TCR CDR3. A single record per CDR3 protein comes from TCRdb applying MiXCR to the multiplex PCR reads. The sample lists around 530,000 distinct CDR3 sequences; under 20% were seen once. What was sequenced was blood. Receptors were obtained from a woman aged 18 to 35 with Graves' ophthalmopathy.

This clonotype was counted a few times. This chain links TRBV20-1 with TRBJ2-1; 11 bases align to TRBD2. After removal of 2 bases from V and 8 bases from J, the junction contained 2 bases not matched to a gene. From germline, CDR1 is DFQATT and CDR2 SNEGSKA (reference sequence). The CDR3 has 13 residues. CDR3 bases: TGCAGTGCTAGACTAGCGGGAGGCTATGAGCAGTTCTTC. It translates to CSARLAGGYEQFF.

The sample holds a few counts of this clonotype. CDR3 nucleotide sequence: TGTGCCAGCAGTTCCCTACAGGGAGACACTGAAGCTTTCTTT. This translates into CASSSLQGDTEAFF. The V gene is TRBV6-1, the J gene TRBJ1-1; TRBD1 might be the D (6 bases). V was clipped by 5 bases and J by 3 bases, with 13 bases between them. The CDR3 covers 14 residues. Germline CDR1 reads MNHNS; CDR2 reads SASEGT.

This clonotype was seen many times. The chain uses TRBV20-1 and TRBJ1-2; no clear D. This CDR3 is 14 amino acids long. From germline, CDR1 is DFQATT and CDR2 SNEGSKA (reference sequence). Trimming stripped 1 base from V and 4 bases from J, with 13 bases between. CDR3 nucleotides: TGCAGTGCTAGAGCCCCAGTGAACTTCTATGGCTACACCTTC. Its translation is CSARAPVNFYGYTF.